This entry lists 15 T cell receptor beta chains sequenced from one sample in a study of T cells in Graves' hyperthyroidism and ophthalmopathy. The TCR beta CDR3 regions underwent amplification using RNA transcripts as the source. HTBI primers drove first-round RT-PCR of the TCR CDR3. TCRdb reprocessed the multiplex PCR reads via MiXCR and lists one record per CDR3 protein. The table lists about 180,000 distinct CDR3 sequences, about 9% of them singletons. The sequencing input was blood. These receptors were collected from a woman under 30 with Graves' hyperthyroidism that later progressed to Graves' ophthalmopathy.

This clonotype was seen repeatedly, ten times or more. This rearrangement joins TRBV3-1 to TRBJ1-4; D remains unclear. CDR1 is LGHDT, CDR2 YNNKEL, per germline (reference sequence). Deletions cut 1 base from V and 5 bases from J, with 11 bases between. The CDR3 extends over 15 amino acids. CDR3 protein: CASSQGVGQNEKLFF. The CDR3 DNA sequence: TGTGCCAGCAGCCAAGGCGTAGGGCAGAATGAAAAACTGTTTTTT. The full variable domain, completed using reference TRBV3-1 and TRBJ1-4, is DTAVSQTPKYLVTQMGNDKSIKCEQNLGHDTMYWYKQDSKKFLKIMFSYNNKELIINETVPNRFSPKSPDKAHLNLHINSLELGDSAVYFCASSQGVGQNEKLFFGSGTQLSVL.

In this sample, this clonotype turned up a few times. The CDR3 nucleotides read TGCGCCAGCAGCCCCACACAGGGGGCGAGGGTCTATGGCTACACCTTC. This sequence encodes CASSPTQGARVYGYTF. The V call is TRBV5-1, the J call TRBJ1-2; 9 bases are a match to TRBD1. Germline V lookup: CDR1 SGHRS, CDR2 YFSETQ. There are 16 residues in the CDR3. The V segment lost 4 bases and the J segment 4 bases; nucleotides outside the gene matches: 11.

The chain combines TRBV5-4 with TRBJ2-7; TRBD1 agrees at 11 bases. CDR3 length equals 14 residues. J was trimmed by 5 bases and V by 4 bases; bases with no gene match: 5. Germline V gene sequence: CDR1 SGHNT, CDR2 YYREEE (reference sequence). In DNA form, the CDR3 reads TGTGCCAGCAGCAGGGGGACAGGGGGAGACGAGCAGTACTTC. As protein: CASSRGTGGDEQYF. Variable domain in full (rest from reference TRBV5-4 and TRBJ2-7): ETGVTQSPTHLIKTRGQQVTLRCSSQSGHNTVSWYQQALGQGPQFIFQYYREEENGRGNFPPRFSGLQFPNYSSELNVNALELDDSALYLCASSRGTGGDEQYFGPGTRLTVT.

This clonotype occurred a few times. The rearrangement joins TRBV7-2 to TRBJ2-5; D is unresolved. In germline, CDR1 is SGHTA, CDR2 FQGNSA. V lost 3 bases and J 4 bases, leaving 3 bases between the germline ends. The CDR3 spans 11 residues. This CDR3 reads CTSSFGETQYF. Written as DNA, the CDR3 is TGTACCAGCAGCTTTGGAGAGACCCAGTACTTC.

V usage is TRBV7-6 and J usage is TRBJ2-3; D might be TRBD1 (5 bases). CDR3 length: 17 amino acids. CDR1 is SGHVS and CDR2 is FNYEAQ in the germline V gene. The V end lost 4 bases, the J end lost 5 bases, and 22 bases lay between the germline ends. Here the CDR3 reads CASSSSPSGFQGDTQYF. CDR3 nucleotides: TGTGCCAGCAGCTCATCGCCTTCAGGATTTCAGGGAGATACGCAGTATTTT.

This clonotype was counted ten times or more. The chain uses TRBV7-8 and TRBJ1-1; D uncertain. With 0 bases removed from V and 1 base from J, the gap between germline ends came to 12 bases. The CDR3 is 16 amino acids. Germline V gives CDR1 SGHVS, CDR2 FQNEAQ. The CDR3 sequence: CASSLAGSAANTEAFF. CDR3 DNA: TGTGCCAGCAGCTTAGCGGGGTCAGCCGCGAACACTGAAGCTTTCTTT.

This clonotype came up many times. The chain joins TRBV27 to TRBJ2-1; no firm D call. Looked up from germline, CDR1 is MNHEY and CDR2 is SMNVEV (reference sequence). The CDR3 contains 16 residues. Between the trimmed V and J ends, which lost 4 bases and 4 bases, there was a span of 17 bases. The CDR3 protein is CASSSHGDLGYNEQFF. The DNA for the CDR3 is TGTGCCAGCAGTTCCCACGGCGACTTAGGGTACAATGAGCAGTTCTTC.

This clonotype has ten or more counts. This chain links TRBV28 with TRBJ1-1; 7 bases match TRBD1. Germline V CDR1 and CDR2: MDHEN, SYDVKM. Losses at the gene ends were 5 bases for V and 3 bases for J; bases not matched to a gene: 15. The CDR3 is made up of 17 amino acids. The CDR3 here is CASSLGAGGGSHTEAFF. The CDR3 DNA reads TGTGCCAGCAGTCTGGGGGCAGGGGGAGGATCGCACACTGAAGCTTTCTTT.

CDR3 residues: CASGLASSGGWVYEQYF. In DNA form, the CDR3 reads TGTGCTAGTGGTTTGGCCTCGTCCGGGGGATGGGTCTACGAGCAGTACTTC. The chain employs TRBV12-5 and TRBJ2-7; tentatively, D is TRBD2 (6 bases). The CDR3 is 17 residues long. Germline V gene data show CDR1 as LGHNT and CDR2 as FRNRAP. Trimming cost V 1 base and J 3 bases, with 19 bases left between them.

CDR3 coding DNA: TGTGCCAGCAGTACTGGGGGGGCATGGAACACTGAAGCTTTCTTT. Residues: CASSTGGAWNTEAFF. V usage is TRBV7-8 and J usage is TRBJ1-1; D perhaps matches TRBD1 (6 bases). The CDR3 is 15 residues long. The germline CDR1 and CDR2 sequences are SGHVS and FQNEAQ. The V and J ends lost 6 bases and 1 base respectively, with 15 bases between them. Drawing the rest from reference TRBV7-8 and TRBJ1-1, the complete variable domain is GAGVSQSPRYKVAKRGQDVALRCDPISGHVSLFWYQQALGQGPEFLTYFQNEAQLDKSGLPSDRFFAERPEGSVSTLKIQRTQQEDSAVYLCASSTGGAWNTEAFFGQGTRLTVV.

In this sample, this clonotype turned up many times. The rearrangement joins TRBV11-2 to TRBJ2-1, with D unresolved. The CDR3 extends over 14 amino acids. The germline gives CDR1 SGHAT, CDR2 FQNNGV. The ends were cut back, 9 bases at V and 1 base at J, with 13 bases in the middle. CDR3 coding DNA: TGTGCCAGTACCTCTCAGGCGTCCTACAATGAGCAGTTCTTC. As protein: CASTSQASYNEQFF.

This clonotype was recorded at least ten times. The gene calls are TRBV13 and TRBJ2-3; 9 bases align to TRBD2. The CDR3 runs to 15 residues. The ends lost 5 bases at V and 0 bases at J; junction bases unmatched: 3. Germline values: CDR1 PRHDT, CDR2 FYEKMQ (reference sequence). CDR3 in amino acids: CASSGTSTSTDTQYF. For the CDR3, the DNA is TGTGCCAGCAGCGGGACTAGCACTAGCACAGATACGCAGTATTTT.

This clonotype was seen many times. CDR3 amino acids: CASTRTGLIANTEAFF. In nucleotides, the CDR3 is TGTGCCAGTACAAGGACAGGGCTAATCGCGAACACTGAAGCTTTCTTT. The chain couples TRBV2 to TRBJ1-1; 8 positions agree with TRBD1. Germline CDR1 and CDR2: SNHLY and FYNNEI. The ends lost 9 bases at V and 1 base at J; junction bases unmatched: 13. The CDR3 extends over 16 amino acids.

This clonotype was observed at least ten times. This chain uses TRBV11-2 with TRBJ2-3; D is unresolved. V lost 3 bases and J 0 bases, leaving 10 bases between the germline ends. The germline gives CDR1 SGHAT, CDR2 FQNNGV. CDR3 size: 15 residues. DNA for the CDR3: TGTGCCAGCAGCTTCGCCGAGTCTAGCACAGATACGCAGTATTTT. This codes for CASSFAESSTDTQYF.

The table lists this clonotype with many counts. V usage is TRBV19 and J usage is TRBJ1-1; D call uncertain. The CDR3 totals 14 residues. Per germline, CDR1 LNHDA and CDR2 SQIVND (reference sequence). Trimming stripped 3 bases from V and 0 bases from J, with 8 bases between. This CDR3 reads CASSMGRLNTEAFF. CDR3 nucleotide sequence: TGTGCCAGTAGTATGGGCAGACTGAACACTGAAGCTTTCTTT.